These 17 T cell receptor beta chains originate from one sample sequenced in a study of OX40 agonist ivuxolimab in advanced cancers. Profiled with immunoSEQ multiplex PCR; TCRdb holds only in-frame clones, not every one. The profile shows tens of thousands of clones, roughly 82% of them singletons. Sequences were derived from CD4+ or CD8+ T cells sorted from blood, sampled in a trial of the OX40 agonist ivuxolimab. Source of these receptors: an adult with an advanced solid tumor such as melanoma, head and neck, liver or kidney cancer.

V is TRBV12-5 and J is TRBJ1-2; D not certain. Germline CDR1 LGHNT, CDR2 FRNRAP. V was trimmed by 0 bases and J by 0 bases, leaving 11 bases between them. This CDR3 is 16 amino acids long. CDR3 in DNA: TGTGCTAGTGGTTTGGTACTCGGGCCTACTAACTATGGCTACACCTTC. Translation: CASGLVLGPTNYGYTF.

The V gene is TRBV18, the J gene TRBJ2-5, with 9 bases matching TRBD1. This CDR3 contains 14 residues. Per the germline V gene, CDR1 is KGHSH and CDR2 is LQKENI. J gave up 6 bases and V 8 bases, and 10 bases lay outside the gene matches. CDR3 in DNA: TGTGCCAGCCAATCGGACAGGGGCACGAAGACCCAGTACTTC. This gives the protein CASQSDRGTKTQYF.

The CDR3 reads CASSVGAGTGELFF. The CDR3 region has the DNA TGTGCCAGCAGTGTAGGTGCGGGCACCGGGGAGCTGTTTTTT. This chain uses TRBV2 with TRBJ2-2; a weak D match, TRBD2 (5 bases). CDR1 is SNHLY and CDR2 is FYNNEI in the germline V gene. V dropped 4 bases and J dropped 4 bases, with 10 bases sitting between them. CDR3 length equals 14 residues.

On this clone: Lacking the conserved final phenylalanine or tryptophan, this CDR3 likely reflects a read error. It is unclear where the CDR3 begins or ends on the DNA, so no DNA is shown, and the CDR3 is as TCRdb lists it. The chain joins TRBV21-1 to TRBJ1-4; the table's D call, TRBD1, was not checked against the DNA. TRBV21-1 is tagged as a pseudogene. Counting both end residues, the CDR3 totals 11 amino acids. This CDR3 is CASRRCRDRRV.

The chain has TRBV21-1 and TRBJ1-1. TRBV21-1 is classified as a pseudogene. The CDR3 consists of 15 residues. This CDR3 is CASSKDVATRTEAFF. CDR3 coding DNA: TGTGCCAGCAGTAAAGATGTAGCTACTCGCACTGAAGCTTTCTTT.

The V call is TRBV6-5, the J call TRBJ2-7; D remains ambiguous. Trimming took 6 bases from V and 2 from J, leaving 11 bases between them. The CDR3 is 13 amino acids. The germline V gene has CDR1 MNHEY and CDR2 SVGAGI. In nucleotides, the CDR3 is TGTGCCAGCAGCCCAGACTTGACCTACGAGCAGTACTTC. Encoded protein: CASSPDLTYEQYF.

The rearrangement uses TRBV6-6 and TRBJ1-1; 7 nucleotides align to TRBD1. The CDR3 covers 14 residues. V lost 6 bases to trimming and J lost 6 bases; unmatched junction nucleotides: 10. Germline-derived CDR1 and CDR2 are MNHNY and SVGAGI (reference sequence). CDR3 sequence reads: CASRRQGVVAEAFF. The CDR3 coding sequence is TGTGCCAGCAGACGACAGGGAGTCGTCGCTGAAGCTTTCTTT.

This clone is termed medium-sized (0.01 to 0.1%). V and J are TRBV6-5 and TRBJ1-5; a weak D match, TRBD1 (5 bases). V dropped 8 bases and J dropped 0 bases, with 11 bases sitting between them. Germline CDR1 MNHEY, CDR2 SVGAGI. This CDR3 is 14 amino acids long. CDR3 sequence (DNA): TGTGCCAGCGGCACAGGTTATAGCAATCAGCCCCAGCATTTT. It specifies CASGTGYSNQPQHF.

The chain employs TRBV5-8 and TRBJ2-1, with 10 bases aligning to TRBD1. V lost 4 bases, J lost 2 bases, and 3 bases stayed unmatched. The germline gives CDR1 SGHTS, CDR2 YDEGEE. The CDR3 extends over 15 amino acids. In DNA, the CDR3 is TGTGCCAGCAGCATAGGACAGGGGGCCTACAATGAGCAGTTCTTC. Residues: CASSIGQGAYNEQFF. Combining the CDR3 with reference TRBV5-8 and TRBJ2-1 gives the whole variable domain EAGVTQSPTHLIKTRGQQATLRCSPISGHTSVYWYQQALGLGLQFLLWYDEGEERNRGNFPPRFSGRQFPNYSSELNVNALELEDSALYLCASSIGQGAYNEQFFGPGTRLTVL.

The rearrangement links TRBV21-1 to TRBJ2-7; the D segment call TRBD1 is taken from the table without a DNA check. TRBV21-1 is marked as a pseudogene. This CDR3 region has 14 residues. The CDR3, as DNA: TGTGCCAGGGTTAACAGGGTTGAGTCCTACGAGCAGTACTTC. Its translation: CARVNRVESYEQYF.

CDR3 protein: CASSFTGGPYEQYF. For the CDR3, the DNA is TGTGCCAGCAGTTTCACAGGGGGCCCCTACGAGCAGTACTTC. This chain connects TRBV2 to TRBJ2-7; 9 bases map to TRBD1. The CDR3 length is 14 residues. Germline V gene sequence: CDR1 SNHLY, CDR2 FYNNEI. V lost 5 bases to trimming and J lost 2 bases; unmatched junction nucleotides: 4.

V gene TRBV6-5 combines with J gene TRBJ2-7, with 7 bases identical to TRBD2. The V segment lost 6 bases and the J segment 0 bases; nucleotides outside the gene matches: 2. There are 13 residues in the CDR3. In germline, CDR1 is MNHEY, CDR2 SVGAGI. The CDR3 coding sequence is TGTGCCAGCAGCTGGGGGGGCTCCTACGAGCAGTACTTC. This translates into CASSWGGSYEQYF.

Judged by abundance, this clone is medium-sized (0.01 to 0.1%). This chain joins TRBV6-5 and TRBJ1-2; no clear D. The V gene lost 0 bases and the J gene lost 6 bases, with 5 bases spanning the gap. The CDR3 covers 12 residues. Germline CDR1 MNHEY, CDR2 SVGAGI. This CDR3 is CASSYSGHGYTF. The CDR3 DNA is TGTGCCAGCAGTTACTCGGGCCATGGCTACACCTTC.

The CDR3 coding sequence is TGTGCCAGCAGTTATTTCACGGGTCCCCTCCACTTT. Its protein product is CASSYFTGPLHF. This rearrangement joins TRBV6-5 to TRBJ1-6; D not certain. This CDR3 contains 12 residues. V was cut by 3 bases and J by 13 bases, with 10 bases left in between. Germline lookup yields CDR1 MNHEY and CDR2 SVGAGI.

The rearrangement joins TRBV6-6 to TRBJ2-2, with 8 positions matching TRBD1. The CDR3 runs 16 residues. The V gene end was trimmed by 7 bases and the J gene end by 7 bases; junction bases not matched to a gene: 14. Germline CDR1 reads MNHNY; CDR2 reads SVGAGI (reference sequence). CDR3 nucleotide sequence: TGTGCCAGCACCTTTACGACAGGGGAATTCGGCGGGGAGCTGTTTTTT. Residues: CASTFTTGEFGGELFF.

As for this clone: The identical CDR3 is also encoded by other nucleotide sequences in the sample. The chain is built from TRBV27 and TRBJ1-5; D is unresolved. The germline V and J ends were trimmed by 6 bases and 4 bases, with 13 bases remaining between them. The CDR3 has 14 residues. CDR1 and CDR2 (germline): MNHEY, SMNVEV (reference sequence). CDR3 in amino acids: CASSSSVRNQPQHF. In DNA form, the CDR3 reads TGTGCCAGCAGCTCTTCGGTACGGAATCAGCCCCAGCATTTT.

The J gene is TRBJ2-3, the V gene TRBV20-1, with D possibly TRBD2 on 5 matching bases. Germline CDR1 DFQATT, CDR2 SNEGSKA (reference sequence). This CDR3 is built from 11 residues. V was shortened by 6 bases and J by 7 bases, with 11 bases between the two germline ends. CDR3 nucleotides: TGCAGTGCCCGCCGGGGAAATACGCAGTATTTT. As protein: CSARRGNTQYF.